This T cell receptor (beta chain) was captured by sequencing in a study of beta chain features in type 1 diabetes (dated by TCRdb to the late 2010s). With regard to the full study: Patients and healthy donors did not differ in mean age, gender distribution, total cell number or subset yield. A total of over 95,000,000 sorted cells were examined across all samples, and RNA yield correlated strongly with the number of cells per subset. In the study, TCRB repertoires of sorted circulating CD4+ T cell subsets from recently diagnosed type 1 diabetes patients were compared with those of matched healthy donors. Whereas all 30 or so donors provided naive and central memory subsets, regulatory and stem cell-like memory subsets were isolated from just 8 patients and about 8 healthy donors.

V ends up 4 bases short and J 6 bases short, with an unmatched junction base count of 7. The CDR3, cysteine through phenylalanine, is 15 amino acids long. The retained sequence is limited to the CDR3, 45 bases, with the frame set at the first base. Per the germline V gene, SGHRS is the CDR1 and YFSETQ is the CDR2. Each donor gave one peripheral blood draw, around 0.12 L on average, collected into heparinised tubes. Using a panel that included CD45RO, CCR7, CD25, CD127, CD95 and CD27, naive, central memory, regulatory and stem cell-like memory CD4+ T cells were sorted on a BD FACSAria II. A purity above 98% was achieved for all sorted populations. PBMCs were separated immediately by Lymphoprep density gradient centrifugation and were stained directly, without being cultured. So that batch effects would be minimized, each experiment stained and sorted samples in pairs, pairing one healthy donor with one patient.

What the work shows at the level of the full study, not this receptor alone: Naive, central memory and regulatory TCRB repertoires appeared more similar among patients than among healthy donors. Sequencing cDNA rather than genomic DNA could over-represent highly expressing activated cells, although activation and CD3 levels did not differ between groups. Shorter templates might have been favored by PCR, but patient and control samples were amplified and corrected together, so both groups would have been affected equally by any skew. Patients with type 1 diabetes made fewer insertions and deleted more nucleotides at VDJ recombination sites, implying thymic rearrangement abnormalities. Type 1 diabetes patients showed a moderate but significant shortening of TCRB CDR3 length in all four CD4+ subsets. Only small numbers of individuals were included in the HLA sub-analyses, which left unresolved whether HLA type had any influence on TCRB rearrangement.

All of the isolated RNA was reverse transcribed with the High Capacity cDNA Reverse Transcription Kit, so expressed TCRB transcripts were sequenced. Deep immunoSEQ sequencing was applied to naive, central memory and regulatory T cell samples, giving an average of roughly 3.3 million total reads per sample. Sorted cells were lysed in RLT buffer, and RNA was extracted using DNase-treated RNeasy Micro or Mini kits according to cell number. Each cell subset was processed on its own to prevent cross-contamination, while patient and healthy donor samples were processed together. The immunoSEQ multiplex PCR was used to amplify TCRB sequences from cDNA, yielding 87-bp fragments that span the CDR3 region. Amplicons were sequenced on the Illumina HiSeq platform. Concerning the study's data processing: Synthetic template baselines were used to correct PCR bias computationally, reads within Hamming distance 2 were collapsed together, and singletons that could not be merged were discarded. Reads were aligned to IMGT to assign V, D and J genes, CDR3 length, and insertions or deletions at six rearrangement sites. Within each subset, clonotype counts were normalized to the number of sorted cells before true diversity and Gini coefficients were calculated with the tcR R package. The overlap coefficient, calculated on TCRB nucleotide sequences, was used to quantify repertoire sharing. TCRdb mirrors the immuneACCESS table, restricted to in-frame sequences. Some clones are absent from its copies; in checked studies, under half trace to an unresolved V gene, and the reason for the others is unknown. For V, J and clone size, that table is used; D and trimming come from the DNA. For this sample the table gives more than 95,000 clones, of which under 30% were detected only once. Of the sample, 0.5% to 0.6% falls within the top ten clones.

As concerns this clone: What this receptor recognizes is not known. Base qualities are not at hand, and no much larger clone is one base apart.

This TCR was recovered from a woman aged 18-35 years with type 1 diabetes. The sequencing input was central memory CD4+ T cells from blood. The rearranged chain carries TRBV5-1 and TRBJ2-2, with 9 central nucleotides matching TRBD1. Here is the DNA: TGCGCCAGCAGCCCAACAGGGGGCCTGGCCGGGGAGCTGTTTTTT. Translated, this gives CASSPTGGLAGELFF.